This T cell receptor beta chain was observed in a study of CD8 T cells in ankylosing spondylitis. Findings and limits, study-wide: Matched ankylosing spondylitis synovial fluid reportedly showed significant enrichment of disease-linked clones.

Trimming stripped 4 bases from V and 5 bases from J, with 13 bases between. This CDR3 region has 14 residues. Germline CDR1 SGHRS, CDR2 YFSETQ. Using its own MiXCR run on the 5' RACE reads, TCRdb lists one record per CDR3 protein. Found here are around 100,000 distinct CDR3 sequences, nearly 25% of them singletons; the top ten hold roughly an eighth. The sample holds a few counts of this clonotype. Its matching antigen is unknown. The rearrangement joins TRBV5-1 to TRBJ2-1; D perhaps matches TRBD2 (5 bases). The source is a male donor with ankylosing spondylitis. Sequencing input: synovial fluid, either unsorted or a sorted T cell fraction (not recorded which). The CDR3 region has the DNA TGCGCCAGCAGCCCCGGTTGGCGGGACAATGAGCAGTTCTTC. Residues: CASSPGWRDNEQFF. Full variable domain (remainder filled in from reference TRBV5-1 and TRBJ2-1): KAGVTQTPRYLIKTRGQQVTLSCSPISGHRSVSWYQQTPGQGLQFLFEYFSETQRNKGNFPGRFSGRQFSNSRSEMNVSTLELGDSALYLCASSPGWRDNEQFFGPGTRLTVL.